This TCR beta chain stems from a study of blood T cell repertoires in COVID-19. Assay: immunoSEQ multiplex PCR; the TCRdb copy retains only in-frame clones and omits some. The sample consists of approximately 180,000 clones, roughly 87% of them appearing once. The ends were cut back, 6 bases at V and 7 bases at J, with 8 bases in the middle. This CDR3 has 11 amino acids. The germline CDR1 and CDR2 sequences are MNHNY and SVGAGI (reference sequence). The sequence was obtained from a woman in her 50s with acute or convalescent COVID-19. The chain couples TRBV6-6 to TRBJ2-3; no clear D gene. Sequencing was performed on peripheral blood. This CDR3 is CASSLENTQYF. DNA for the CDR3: TGTGCCAGCAGCCTAGAAAATACGCAGTATTTT.